This TCR beta chain originates from a study of T cell changes during pregnancy in multiple sclerosis. Repertoires were generated with immunoSEQ multiplex PCR, while TCRdb's copy carries only in-frame clones and drops some. The sample lists about 39,000 clones, 90% to 95% seen once, with approximately 0.36% in the top ten. The CDR3 runs to 18 residues. CDR1 is LGHNA, CDR2 YNFKEQ, per germline. V gave up 0 bases and J gave up 3 bases; unmatched junction bases: 8. Sequencing used CD4+ T cells from peripheral blood mononuclear cells, obtained after pregnancy. This TCR came from a female donor with multiple sclerosis, enrolled in a pregnancy study. The chain recombines TRBV4-2 with TRBJ2-7, with 13 bases that match TRBD2. The CDR3 loop reads CASSQDVLAGGADYEQYF. The CDR3 coding sequence is TGTGCCAGCAGCCAAGATGTACTAGCGGGGGGGGCGGACTACGAGCAGTACTTC.